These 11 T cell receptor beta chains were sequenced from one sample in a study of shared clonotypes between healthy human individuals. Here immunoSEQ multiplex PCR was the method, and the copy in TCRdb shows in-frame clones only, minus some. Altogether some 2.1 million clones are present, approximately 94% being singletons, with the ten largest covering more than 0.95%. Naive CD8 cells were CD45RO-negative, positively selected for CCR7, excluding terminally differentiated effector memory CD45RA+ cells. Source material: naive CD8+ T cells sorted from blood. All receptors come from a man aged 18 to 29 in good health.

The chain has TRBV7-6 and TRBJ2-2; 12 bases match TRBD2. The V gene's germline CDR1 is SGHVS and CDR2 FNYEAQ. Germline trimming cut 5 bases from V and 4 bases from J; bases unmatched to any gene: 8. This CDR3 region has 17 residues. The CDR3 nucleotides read TGTGCCAGCAGCGTGACTAGCGGGAGCGTCGGCACCGGGGAGCTGTTTTTT. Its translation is CASSVTSGSVGTGELFF.

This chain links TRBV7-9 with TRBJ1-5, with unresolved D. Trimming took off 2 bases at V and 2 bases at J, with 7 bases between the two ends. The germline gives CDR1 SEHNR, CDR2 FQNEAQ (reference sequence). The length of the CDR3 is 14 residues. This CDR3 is CASSLPEGNQPQHF. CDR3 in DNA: TGTGCCAGCAGCTTACCCGAGGGCAATCAGCCCCAGCATTTT.

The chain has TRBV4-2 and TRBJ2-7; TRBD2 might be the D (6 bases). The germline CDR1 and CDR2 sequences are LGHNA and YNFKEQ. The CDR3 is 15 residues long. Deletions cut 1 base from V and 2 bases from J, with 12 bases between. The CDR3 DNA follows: TGTGCCAGCAGCCAAGCCGGGACTGCCGCCTACGAGCAGTACTTC. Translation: CASSQAGTAAYEQYF.

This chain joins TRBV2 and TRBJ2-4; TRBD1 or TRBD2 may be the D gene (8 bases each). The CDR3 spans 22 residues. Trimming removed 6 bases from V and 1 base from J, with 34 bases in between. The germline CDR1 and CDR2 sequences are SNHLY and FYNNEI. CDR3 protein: CASRTDRGPQNGRVGAKNIQYF. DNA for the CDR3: TGTGCCAGCAGAACAGACAGGGGTCCTCAGAACGGGAGGGTGGGGGCCAAAAACATTCAGTACTTC.

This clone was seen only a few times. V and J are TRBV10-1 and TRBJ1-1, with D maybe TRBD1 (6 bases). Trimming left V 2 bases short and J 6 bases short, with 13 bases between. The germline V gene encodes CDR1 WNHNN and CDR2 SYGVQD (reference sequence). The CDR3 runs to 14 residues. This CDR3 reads CASSETGAGAEAFF. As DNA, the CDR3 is TGCGCCAGCAGTGAGACGGGGGCTGGGGCTGAAGCTTTCTTT.

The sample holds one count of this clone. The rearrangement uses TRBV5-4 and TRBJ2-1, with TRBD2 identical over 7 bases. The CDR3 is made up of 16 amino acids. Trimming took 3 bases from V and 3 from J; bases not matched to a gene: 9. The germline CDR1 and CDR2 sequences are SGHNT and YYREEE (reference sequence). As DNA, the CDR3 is TGTGCCAGCAGCTCGACCGGGACTAATCTCTACAATGAGCAGTTCTTC. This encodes CASSSTGTNLYNEQFF.

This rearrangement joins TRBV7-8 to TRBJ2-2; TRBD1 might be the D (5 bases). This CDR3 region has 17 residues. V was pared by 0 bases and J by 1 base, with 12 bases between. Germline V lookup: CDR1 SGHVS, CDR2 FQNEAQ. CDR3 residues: CASSLAGASWNTGELFF. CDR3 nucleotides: TGTGCCAGCAGCTTAGCTGGGGCTAGTTGGAACACCGGGGAGCTGTTTTTT.

The DNA of the CDR3 is TGCGCCAGCAGTGATGGTGTCTCCACCTACGAGCAGTACTTC. Its protein is CASSDGVSTYEQYF. The rearrangement uses TRBV10-2 and TRBJ2-7; D uncertain. Looked up from germline, CDR1 is WSHSY and CDR2 is SAAADI. V lost 3 bases and J 2 bases, leaving 11 bases between the germline ends. CDR3 length: 14 amino acids.

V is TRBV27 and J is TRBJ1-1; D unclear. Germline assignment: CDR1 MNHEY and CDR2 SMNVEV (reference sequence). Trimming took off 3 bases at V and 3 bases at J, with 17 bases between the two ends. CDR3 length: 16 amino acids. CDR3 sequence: CASSFIGSSYDTEAFF. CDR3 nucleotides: TGTGCCAGCAGTTTCATCGGGTCCTCTTATGACACTGAAGCTTTCTTT.

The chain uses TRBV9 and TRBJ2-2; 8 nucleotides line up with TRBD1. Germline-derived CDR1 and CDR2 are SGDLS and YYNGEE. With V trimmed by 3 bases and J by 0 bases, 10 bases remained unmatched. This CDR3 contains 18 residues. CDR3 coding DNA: TGTGCCAGCAGCGCCGGGACAGGAATCAAATCGAACACCGGGGAGCTGTTTTTT. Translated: CASSAGTGIKSNTGELFF.

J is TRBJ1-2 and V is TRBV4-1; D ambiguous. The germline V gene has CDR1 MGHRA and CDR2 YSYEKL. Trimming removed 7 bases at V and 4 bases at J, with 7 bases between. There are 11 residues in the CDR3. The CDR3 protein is CASTGAYGYTF. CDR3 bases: TGCGCCAGCACAGGAGCCTATGGCTACACCTTC.